These T cell receptor beta chains were read from a single sample in a study of blood T cells in healthy people across ages. Each CDR3 protein gets one entry after TCRdb re-called the 5' RACE reads with MiXCR. The table shows some 1.4 million distinct CDR3 sequences, with approximately 38% occurring only once. The sample comprised blood. These receptors were collected from a young woman in good health. Both conserved end residues are part of each CDR3. Fields, in order: CDR3 DNA, CDR3 protein, V gene, D gene, clone size, J gene. D genes are given only for firm matches. Only some rows state a clone size, as once, few, many or a class for expanded clones.

TGCAGTGCTCATATGACTAGCGGGAGAGGAAGGGACATTCAGTACTTC CSAHMTSGRGRDIQYF TRBV20-1 TRBD2 . TRBJ2-4
TGTGCCAGCACGTCCGGGAGCACAAACTATGGCTACACCTTC CASTSGSTNYGYTF TRBV6-5 . . TRBJ1-2
TGTGCCAGCAGTGCCACAGGTAGCAATCAGCCCCAGCATTTT CASSATGSNQPQHF TRBV2 . few TRBJ1-5
TGTGCCAGCAGTGAGGTGTATTACCGCGACTCTGGGGCCAACGTCCTGACTTTC CASSEVYYRDSGANVLTF TRBV6-1 . . TRBJ2-6
TGCAGCGTTGATGGGGGAGGAACCTACGAGCAGTACTTC CSVDGGGTYEQYF TRBV29-1 . few TRBJ2-7
TGTGCCAGCAGCACTCCCCCCAGGGGGCGTCATGAGCAGTTCTTC CASSTPPRGRHEQFF TRBV7-8 TRBD1 . TRBJ2-1
TGTGGTACCCTGGGTAGGCCGGGACTCTCGCCCCACTCTACCGATAAGCAGTTCTTC CGTLGRPGLSPHSTDKQFF TRBV2 . once TRBJ2-1
TGCGCCAGCAGCTTGAGTCGGCCGGGCTCCGGGAATGAGCAGTTCTTC CASSLSRPGSGNEQFF TRBV5-1 . few TRBJ2-1
TGTGCCAGCAGCCGGGACGGGGGATATGGCTACACCTTC CASSRDGGYGYTF TRBV7-2 . . TRBJ1-2
TGTGCCATCTTGGGACTAGAAAATGAGCAGTTCTTC CAILGLENEQFF TRBV10-3 TRBD2 few TRBJ2-1
TGTGCCACCAGCCCACAGGGGACTGGGGGCTACACCTTC CATSPQGTGGYTF TRBV15 TRBD1 few TRBJ1-2
TGTGCCAGCAGCTACGAGACAGGGAGTGGCTACACCTTC CASSYETGSGYTF TRBV11-2 TRBD1 . TRBJ1-2
TGTGCCACCAGTGATTTGGAGACTAGCGGGTCGTTGTACCAAGAGACCCAGTACTTC CATSDLETSGSLYQETQYF TRBV24-1 TRBD2 . TRBJ2-5
TGCAGTGCTAGAGCCCCTGGCGGGAGGGCCGGATCCTACAATGAGCAGTTCTTC CSARAPGGRAGSYNEQFF TRBV20-1 TRBD2 . TRBJ2-1
TGTGCCAGCACTCGACTAGCGGAGCAGTTCTTC CASTRLAEQFF TRBV6-6 TRBD2 . TRBJ2-1
TGCAGCACATTAGGAGACTATGGCTACACCTTC CSTLGDYGYTF TRBV29-1 . few TRBJ1-2
TGTGCCAGCAGCCCGATCTATAGCACAGATACGCAGTATTTT CASSPIYSTDTQYF TRBV3-1 . . TRBJ2-3
TGTGCCAGCTCACCCCCCGTATCCGGACGCCCAGATACGCAGTATTTT CASSPPVSGRPDTQYF TRBV18 . once TRBJ2-3
TGTGCCAGCAGTAAAACGACCGGGACAGGGACCGGTAACACTGAAGCTTTCTTT CASSKTTGTGTGNTEAFF TRBV7-9 TRBD1 . TRBJ1-1
TGTGCCAGCAGTTACCAACTCCGGGACGGTAACTATGGCTACACCTTC CASSYQLRDGNYGYTF TRBV6-6 . . TRBJ1-2
TGTGCCAGCAGTGAACAGACCCCCAACAGGCCTGGTGGCTACACCTTC CASSEQTPNRPGGYTF TRBV28 . few TRBJ1-2
TGTGCCAGTTCTCCAGGGGAGGGGGTCTACAATGAGCAGTACTTC CASSPGEGVYNEQYF TRBV19 . . TRBJ2-7
TGCGCCAGCAGCCGAAGGACAGGGGGCAGGACGGAGACCCAGTACTTC CASSRRTGGRTETQYF TRBV5-1 TRBD1 . TRBJ2-5
TGTGCCAGCAGCCCGGACACAAACTATGGCTACACCTTC CASSPDTNYGYTF TRBV7-8 . many TRBJ1-2
TGTGCCAGCAGTTCCACTGACACAGGGGGCGGCGGGCCCCAGCATTTT CASSSTDTGGGGPQHF TRBV28 TRBD1 few TRBJ1-5
TGCAGTGCCTCAAGCCCCCGGACTAGTTTAACTAGCGAGCAGTACTTC CSASSPRTSLTSEQYF TRBV20-1 TRBD2 few TRBJ2-7
TGTGCCAGCGTTGGGACAGGGAAAATTAATTCACCCCTCCACTTT CASVGTGKINSPLHF TRBV28 TRBD1 few TRBJ1-6
TGTGCCAGCTCACCGGGACCTAGCCCTAACTACGAGCAGTACTTC CASSPGPSPNYEQYF TRBV18 . few TRBJ2-7
TGCGCCAGCAGCCAAGATTTGGATAGCGGCATGAGAAATGAGCAGTTCTTC CASSQDLDSGMRNEQFF TRBV4-1 . few TRBJ2-1
TGTGCCAGCTCACCAAACCAGGGGAATGAGCAGTACTTC CASSPNQGNEQYF TRBV18 . . TRBJ2-5
TGTGCCAGCAGCCCCGCCACAGGGGGCAACCCCTATGGCTACACCTTC CASSPATGGNPYGYTF TRBV7-9 TRBD1 . TRBJ1-2
TGTGCCGCCAGCAGAGATACAGCGGGGCCGAGCTCCTACGAGCAGTACTTC CAASRDTAGPSSYEQYF TRBV15 TRBD2 . TRBJ2-7
TGTGCCAGCAGCCCGGACCGGGGTTACGCTAAAAATGAAAAACTGTTTTTT CASSPDRGYAKNEKLFF TRBV7-9 . once TRBJ1-4
TGTGCCAGCAGCTTGACAGGGTCCCCTTACGAGCAGTACTTC CASSLTGSPYEQYF TRBV7-2 TRBD1 . TRBJ2-7
TGTGCTAGCAGCTTAGATTCCAGCGGGGGGATCGAGACCCAGTACTTC CASSLDSSGGIETQYF TRBV7-7 TRBD2 . TRBJ2-5
TGTGCCAGCAGCCAACGCTATACAGGGGTTGACGGGGAGCTGTTTTTT CASSQRYTGVDGELFF TRBV14 TRBD1 few TRBJ2-2
TGCGCCAGCAGCTTGGGGGTGGCAGAACACAATGAGCAGTTCTTC CASSLGVAEHNEQFF TRBV5-1 . few TRBJ2-1
TGTGCCAGCACCCCGGGACAGGGAAAATACGAGCAGTACTTC CASTPGQGKYEQYF TRBV6-5 TRBD1 . TRBJ2-7
TGTGCCAGCAGTGAAGAGCACTCCGGGACAGGGCTTTTCCAGTACTTC CASSEEHSGTGLFQYF TRBV6-1 TRBD1 few TRBJ2-7
TGTGCCAGCAGTTTAGGAAGCGCCCAGGCACAGGAGACCCAGTACTTC CASSLGSAQAQETQYF TRBV12-3/TRBV12-4 . . TRBJ2-5
TGCAGCGTTGATGGCGGGGGTAGGAAAATGGTCAGTGAGCAGTTCTTC CSVDGGGRKMVSEQFF TRBV29-1 TRBD2 . TRBJ2-1
TGCAGTGCTAGATTAGACGGTGGCGATACGCAGTATTTT CSARLDGGDTQYF TRBV20-1 . few TRBJ2-3
TGCAGCGTCGAGACAGGGGATAGGTGGGCTTTCTTT CSVETGDRWAFF TRBV29-1 TRBD1 . TRBJ1-1
TGCAGTGGGGGACAGGGGACCATGAACACTGAAGCTTTCTTT CSGGQGTMNTEAFF TRBV20-1 TRBD1 few TRBJ1-1
TGTGCCAGCAGTAGAACCGGACTAGCTGATGAGCAGTTCTTC CASSRTGLADEQFF TRBV27 TRBD2 . TRBJ2-1
TGTGCCAGCAGCTTATCGGGGGGTGGCTGGGACAGGACTTCCTACAATGAGCAGTTCTTC CASSLSGGGWDRTSYNEQFF TRBV7-2 . . TRBJ2-1
TGCGCCAGCAGTTGGGACAGGCAGAACACTGAAGCTTTCTTT CASSWDRQNTEAFF TRBV5-1 TRBD1 . TRBJ1-1
TGTGCCAGCAGTTCTACTGTTCGGGGATGGAATGAGCAGTTCTTC CASSSTVRGWNEQFF TRBV7-9 . few TRBJ2-1
TGTGCCAGCAGTTTATCGGCAGGGGACGGGTACAATGAGCAGTTCTTC CASSLSAGDGYNEQFF TRBV27 . once TRBJ2-1
TGCGCCAGCAGCCAACTTCGGGGGGCGGGTGGCTACACCTTC CASSQLRGAGGYTF TRBV4-1 . . TRBJ1-2